This T cell receptor beta chain emerged from a study of regulatory and conventional T cells in RAG deficiency. Study findings and constraints: Sorted Omenn CD25-high CD127-low cells may not be bona fide Tregs. Patient subsets had shorter CDR3s; Omenn Treg-Tconv overlap exceeded 80%.

Genomic DNA came from blood conventional CD4+ T cells gated CD25-low CD127-high. Repertoires were generated with immunoSEQ multiplex PCR, while TCRdb's copy carries only in-frame clones and drops some. This table holds approximately 46,000 clones, just under 90% found once. Concerning this clone: Its antigen is as yet unknown.

The CDR3 is made up of 12 amino acids. Germline V gene sequence: CDR1 MDHEN, CDR2 SYDVKM. V lost 2 bases and J lost 7, with 6 bases in between. The sample also formed part of further work on regulatory T cells. This second study says: Amplification used 52 TRBV primers and 13 TRBJ primers.

J is TRBJ1-5 and V is TRBV28; D is unresolved. The clonotype comes from a human donor in good health. The sample taken for sequencing was CD4+ effector T cells sorted from blood. As DNA, the CDR3 is TGTGCCAGCAGTTTACAGGTCCAGCCCCAGCATTTT. Its protein product is CASSLQVQPQHF.